This record concerns one TCR beta chain sequence. This record belongs to a study of T cell changes during pregnancy in multiple sclerosis. This table comes from immunoSEQ multiplex PCR, and its TCRdb copy is limited to in-frame clones, with some not included. The repertoire consists of 54,000 or so clones, with just under 95% occurring once and the leading ten covering less than 0.45%. This sample comprised CD4+ T cells from peripheral blood mononuclear cells, obtained before pregnancy. This receptor was obtained from a female donor with multiple sclerosis, enrolled in a pregnancy study.

The DNA of the CDR3 is TGCGCCAGCAGCTTGCCTACTAGCGGAGGCACAGATACGCAGTATTTT. It is translated as CASSLPTSGGTDTQYF. This chain joins TRBV5-1 and TRBJ2-3, with 8 bases identical to TRBD2. The CDR3 is made up of 16 amino acids. J gave up 1 base and V 1 base, and 5 bases lay outside the gene matches. Germline CDR1 SGHRS, CDR2 YFSETQ.